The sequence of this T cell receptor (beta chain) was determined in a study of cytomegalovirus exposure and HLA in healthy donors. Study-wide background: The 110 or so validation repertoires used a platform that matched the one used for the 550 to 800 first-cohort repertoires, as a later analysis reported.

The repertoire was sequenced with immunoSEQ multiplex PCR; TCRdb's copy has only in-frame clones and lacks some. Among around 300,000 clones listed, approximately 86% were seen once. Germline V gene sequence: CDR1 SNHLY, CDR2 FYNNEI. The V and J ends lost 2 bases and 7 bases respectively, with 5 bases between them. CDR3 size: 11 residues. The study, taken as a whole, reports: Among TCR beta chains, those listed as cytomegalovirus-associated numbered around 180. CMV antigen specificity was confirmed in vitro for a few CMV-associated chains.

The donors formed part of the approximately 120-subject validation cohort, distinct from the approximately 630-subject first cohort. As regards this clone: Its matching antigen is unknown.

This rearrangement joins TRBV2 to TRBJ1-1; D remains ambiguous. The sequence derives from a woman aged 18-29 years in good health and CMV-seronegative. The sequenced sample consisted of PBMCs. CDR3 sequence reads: CASSEQIEAFF. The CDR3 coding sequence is TGTGCCAGCAGTGAACAGATTGAAGCTTTCTTT.